What follows are 27 T cell receptor beta chains derived from one specimen sequenced in a study of blood T cells in healthy people across ages. A J-beta primer mix and a sample-barcoded 5' primer were used in a second PCR of roughly 6 to 11 cycles. A single record per CDR3 protein comes from TCRdb applying MiXCR to the 5' RACE reads. The sample includes over 300,000 distinct CDR3 sequences, approximately 51% of them seen just once. The sample consisted of blood. The receptors stem from a man aged 60 to 75 in good health.

CDR3 protein: CSASLGFTGDTQYF. The CDR3 DNA reads TGCAGTGCTAGTTTGGGTTTTACTGGGGATACGCAGTATTTT. The J gene is TRBJ2-3, the V gene TRBV20-1; no definite D call. CDR3 length equals 14 residues. CDR1 DFQATT and CDR2 SNEGSKA come from the germline V gene (reference sequence). V was shortened by 3 bases and J by 6 bases, with 16 bases between the two germline ends.

Only a few counts were recorded for this clonotype. The rearrangement uses TRBV20-1 and TRBJ1-1; a weak D match, TRBD1 (5 bases). V lost 3 bases to trimming and J lost 2 bases, with 7 bases between them. The germline V gene encodes CDR1 DFQATT and CDR2 SNEGSKA (reference sequence). The CDR3 runs to 12 residues. CDR3 in DNA: TGCAGTGCTAGGACAGATAACACTGAAGCTTTCTTT. As protein: CSARTDNTEAFF.

As concerns this clonotype: An end of the junction differs from the germline gene, which may be a read error. This chain links TRBV30 with TRBJ1-2, with 7 positions matching TRBD1. Germline V CDR1 and CDR2: GTSNPN, SVGIG (reference sequence). The CDR3 is made up of 13 amino acids. This chain's CDR3 is CAWSRGSSYGCTF. The CDR3 nucleotides read TGTGCCTGGAGCAGGGGGTCTAGCTATGGCTGCACCTTC.

In the case of this clonotype: A much larger clone sits a single nucleotide away, making a read error possible. The chain recombines TRBV7-9 with TRBJ2-7; 7 bases match TRBD1. The better agreement between TRBJ2-1 and the DNA end casts doubt on the J call. Per germline, CDR1 SEHNR and CDR2 FQNEAQ (reference sequence). The CDR3 consists of 13 residues. As DNA, the CDR3 is TGTGCCAGCAGCCCTAGGGGGCCAGAGACCCAGTTCTTC. This sequence encodes CASSPRGPETQFF.

There are a few counts of this clonotype. This sequence joins TRBV7-2 and TRBJ2-1; D remains unclear. This CDR3 is 11 amino acids long. In germline, CDR1 is SGHTA, CDR2 FQGNSA. The V end was cut by 2 bases, the J end by 9 bases, with 5 bases between. CDR3 DNA: TGTGCCAGCAGCTTAATACTTGAGCAGTTCTTC. Its translation: CASSLILEQFF.

The table lists this clonotype with a few counts. The J gene is TRBJ2-4, the V gene TRBV4-3; 7 bases are shared with TRBD2. Matching the DNA end better, TRBJ2-7 makes the J call doubtful. This CDR3 spans 15 amino acids. CDR1 is LGHNA and CDR2 is YSLEER in the germline V gene. This CDR3 is CASSQEREPTYEQYF. Here the CDR3 DNA reads TGCGCCAGCAGCCAAGAGCGGGAGCCCACCTACGAGCAGTACTTC.

This clonotype appeared many times. The genes are TRBV7-2 and TRBJ2-3; D is undetermined. Trimming removed 2 bases from V and 0 bases from J, with 6 bases in between. Germline loops: CDR1 SGHTA, CDR2 FQGNSA. The CDR3 is 14 amino acids. DNA for the CDR3: TGTGCCAGCAGCTTAAGGTCCAGCACAGATACGCAGTATTTT. This encodes CASSLRSSTDTQYF.

V usage is TRBV9 and J usage is TRBJ2-4, with a weak D call TRBD2 (6 bases). The J call may be faulty, since TRBJ2-7 better matches the DNA end. This CDR3 spans 13 amino acids. Germline V gene sequence: CDR1 SGDLS, CDR2 YYNGEE. CDR3 sequence reads: CASSEVQGGEQYF. The CDR3, as DNA: TGTGCCAGCAGCGAGGTTCAGGGAGGCGAGCAGTACTTC.

This clonotype was observed a few times. The chain uses TRBV24-1 and TRBJ2-1, with 8 bases fitting TRBD1. The junction had 8 bases not matched to a gene; V was cut back by 4 bases and J by 7 bases. This CDR3 has 15 amino acids. From germline, CDR1 is KGHDR and CDR2 SFDVKD. CDR3 protein: CATSDRTGKENEQFF. The CDR3 DNA sequence: TGTGCCACCAGTGACCGGACAGGGAAGGAGAATGAGCAGTTCTTC.

This clonotype appeared a few times. This chain joins TRBV21-1 and TRBJ2-7. TRBV21-1 is deemed a pseudogene. This CDR3 has 14 amino acids. The CDR3 spells CASKDPRSYYEQYF. The CDR3 DNA is TGTGCCAGCAAGGATCCGCGCTCTTACTACGAGCAGTACTTC.

The chain links TRBV11-2 to TRBJ2-5; 9 nucleotides agree with TRBD2. Germline CDR1 and CDR2: SGHAT and FQNNGV. V was clipped by 1 base and J by 11 bases; unmatched bases: 5. There are 13 residues in the CDR3. The CDR3 loop reads CASSLGMAGGQYF. The CDR3 DNA sequence: TGTGCCAGCAGCTTAGGGATGGCGGGAGGGCAGTACTTC.

The chain recombines TRBV12-3 or TRBV12-4 with TRBJ1-4, with a tentative D call TRBD1 (5 bases). V gave up 3 bases and J gave up 7 bases, with 12 bases separating them. The CDR3 sequence is 14 residues long. CDR3 region: CASSFGGAGEKLFF. The CDR3 nucleotides are TGTGCCAGCAGTTTCGGAGGGGCCGGTGAAAAACTGTTTTTT.

The rearrangement joins TRBV7-2 to TRBJ2-7; D not resolved. Trimming left V 2 bases short and J 2 bases short, with 7 bases between. This CDR3 region has 13 residues. Germline V gene data show CDR1 as SGHTA and CDR2 as FQGNSA. The CDR3 DNA reads as TGTGCCAGCAGCTTAAACCCCGCCTACGAGCAGTACTTC. Residues: CASSLNPAYEQYF.

The V and J genes are TRBV5-1 and TRBJ1-1, with 8 nucleotides matching TRBD1. The CDR3 length is 16 residues. The V and J ends lost 1 base and 5 bases, in that order; junction bases with no gene match: 10. The germline V gene encodes CDR1 SGHRS and CDR2 YFSETQ. The CDR3 region has the DNA TGCGCCAGCAGCTTGTCTGCCAGGGGGCGGGGAACTGAAGCTTTCTTT. It codes for CASSLSARGRGTEAFF.

Remarks on this clonotype: At one of its ends the junction is not consistent with the germline gene, which may arise from a read error. The chain is built from TRBV20-1 and TRBJ2-3; maybe TRBD2 (7 bases). The CDR3 is made up of 16 amino acids. The germline V gene encodes CDR1 DFQATT and CDR2 SNEGSKA (reference sequence). CDR3 DNA: TGCAGTGCTAGAGGCACGGGGGGCACCCCCACAGAGACGCAGTATTTT. It translates to CSARGTGGTPTETQYF.

In its sample, this clonotype was seen once. As DNA, the CDR3 is TGTGCCAGCAGCTTAATGGCTAGCGGGAGGGGAGATACGCAGTATTTT. Protein product: CASSLMASGRGDTQYF. This chain uses TRBV7-3 with TRBJ2-3; TRBD2 matches 12 bases. The CDR3 runs to 16 residues. J was trimmed by 5 bases and V by 1 base; bases with no gene match: 4. Germline CDR1 SGHTA, CDR2 FQGTGA.

This clonotype was seen a few times. The chain is built from TRBV7-3 and TRBJ2-6; D is undetermined. Germline V gene sequence: CDR1 SGHTA, CDR2 FQGTGA. The CDR3 sequence is 15 residues long. Trimming shortened V by 6 bases and J by 0 bases, and 9 bases separated the two germline ends. CDR3 DNA sequence: TGTGCCAGCAGTCCAATTAGCTCTGGGGCCAACGTCCTGACTTTC. This gives the protein CASSPISSGANVLTF.

The table lists this clonotype with a count of one. The gene calls are TRBV12-3 or TRBV12-4 and TRBJ1-2; TRBD1 matches 8 bases. The CDR3 loop spans 16 amino acids. J was trimmed by 4 bases and V by 5 bases; bases with no gene match: 12. The CDR3: CASSALAGQGGYGYTF. CDR3 bases: TGTGCCAGCAGTGCATTGGCCGGACAGGGAGGCTATGGCTACACCTTC.

This clonotype was counted a few times. The chain couples TRBV18 to TRBJ2-1, with 9 positions matching TRBD2. The J call is doubtful: the DNA matches TRBJ2-7 better. Germline CDR1 reads KGHSH; CDR2 reads LQKENI. The CDR3 is made up of 15 amino acids. The CDR3 nucleotides read TGTGCCAGCTCACCACGGACTAGCGACTACAATGAGCAGTACTTC. It translates to CASSPRTSDYNEQYF.

This clonotype was observed a few times. The rearrangement uses TRBV7-2 and TRBJ2-7, with 10 bases that match TRBD2. The CDR3 contains 14 residues. V shed 4 bases and J 7 bases; nucleotides not matched to a gene: 7. The germline V gene encodes CDR1 SGHTA and CDR2 FQGNSA. The CDR3 DNA follows: TGTGCCAGCAGCTCGAGCGGGAGGGCCGGGGAGCAGTACTTC. Translated, it gives CASSSSGRAGEQYF.

This clonotype has a count of ten or more. The genes are TRBV20-1 and TRBJ2-5; D may be TRBD2 (5 bases). CDR1 is DFQATT and CDR2 is SNEGSKA in the germline V gene (reference sequence). The CDR3 loop spans 11 amino acids. Trimming cost V 3 bases and J 3 bases, with 5 bases left between them. The CDR3 spells CSASGEETQYF. CDR3 sequence (DNA): TGCAGTGCTAGCGGGGAAGAGACCCAGTACTTC.

The chain couples TRBV29-1 to TRBJ2-5; 7 nucleotides match TRBD1. Unmatched junction bases numbered 27, after V lost 6 bases and J lost 11 bases. Germline assignment: CDR1 SQVTM and CDR2 ANQGSEA. The CDR3 runs 17 residues. The CDR3 protein is CSVLPHPSGTEIGEQYF. The CDR3 nucleotides read TGCAGCGTCCTGCCCCATCCGTCCGGGACAGAGATAGGAGAGCAGTACTTC. The full variable domain, its missing parts supplied by reference TRBV29-1 and TRBJ2-5, is SAVISQKPSRDICQRGTSLTIQCQVDSQVTMMFWYRQQPGQSLTLIATANQGSEATYESGFVIDKFPISRPNLTFSTLTVSNMSPEDSSIYLCSVLPHPSGTEIGEQYFGPGTRLLVL.

This clonotype has only a few counts. V gene TRBV28 combines with J gene TRBJ2-5; TRBD1 agrees at 9 bases. In germline, CDR1 is MDHEN, CDR2 SYDVKM. The CDR3 sequence is 15 residues long. V lost 4 bases and J lost 5; bases outside the gene matches: 8. The CDR3 is CASSSGGTGTETQYF. The CDR3 DNA sequence: TGTGCCAGCAGTTCCGGGGGGACAGGGACGGAGACCCAGTACTTC.

This chain links TRBV20-1 with TRBJ1-2, with 7 nucleotides matching TRBD1. This CDR3 spans 15 amino acids. J was trimmed by 0 bases and V by 3 bases; bases with no gene match: 7. The V gene's germline CDR1 is DFQATT and CDR2 SNEGSKA (reference sequence). Here the CDR3 reads CSASSRDSSNYGYTF. CDR3 DNA: TGCAGTGCTAGCAGTAGGGACAGCTCTAACTATGGCTACACCTTC.

The chain carries TRBV7-2 and TRBJ2-3, with 8 bases that match TRBD2. Germline V gene sequence: CDR1 SGHTA, CDR2 FQGNSA. This CDR3 is 15 amino acids long. V lost 2 bases, J lost 6 bases, and 7 bases stayed unmatched. The CDR3 protein is CASSLRRGGLDTQYF. For the CDR3, the DNA is TGTGCCAGCAGCTTACGCCGGGGGGGGTTGGATACGCAGTATTTT. Together with reference TRBV7-2 and TRBJ2-3, the CDR3 gives the full variable domain: GAGVSQSPSNKVTEKGKDVELRCDPISGHTALYWYRQSLGQGLEFLIYFQGNSAPDKSGLPSDRFSAERTGGSVSTLTIQRTQQEDSAVYLCASSLRRGGLDTQYFGPGTRLTVL.

The CDR3 here is CASSSESYEQYF. As DNA, the CDR3 is TGCGCCAGCAGCTCAGAATCCTACGAGCAGTACTTC. The chain combines TRBV5-1 with TRBJ2-7; D uncertain. This CDR3 is 12 amino acids long. CDR1 is SGHRS, CDR2 YFSETQ, per germline. The ends were cut back, 3 bases at V and 1 base at J, with 5 bases in the middle.

This clonotype was picked up many times. The chain links TRBV5-4 to TRBJ2-1, with D uncertain. In germline, CDR1 is SGHNT, CDR2 YYREEE (reference sequence). V was shortened by 4 bases and J by 0 bases, with 5 bases between the two germline ends. The CDR3 totals 13 residues. The CDR3: CASSPISYNEQFF. The CDR3 DNA sequence: TGTGCCAGCAGCCCTATCTCCTACAATGAGCAGTTCTTC.